One sample yielded the 27 T cell receptor beta chains listed below, sequenced in a study of blood T cell repertoires in COVID-19. Produced via immunoSEQ multiplex PCR; TCRdb's table is partial and in-frame only. The sample includes under 200,000 clones, 86% of them seen just once. Sequencing was performed on peripheral blood. The receptor source for this set is a man between 18 and 29 years old with acute or convalescent COVID-19.

This clone came up a few times. This sequence joins TRBV3-1 (or the pseudogene TRBV3-2) and TRBJ1-5; D gene uncertain. Germline loops: CDR1 LGHDT, CDR2 YNNKEL (reference sequence). Trimming cost V 4 bases and J 2 bases, with 6 bases left between them. The CDR3 is made up of 13 amino acids. CDR3 loop: CASSPSGNQPQHF. CDR3 coding DNA: TGTGCCAGCAGCCCCTCGGGCAATCAGCCCCAGCATTTT.

The chain joins TRBV14 to TRBJ1-1, with 9 bases lining up with TRBD1. Germline CDR1 SGHDN, CDR2 FVKESK. J was trimmed by 0 bases and V by 4 bases; bases with no gene match: 6. The CDR3 covers 16 residues. This CDR3 reads CASSPTGTGLNTEAFF. The DNA for the CDR3 is TGTGCCAGCAGCCCCACCGGGACAGGGCTGAACACTGAAGCTTTCTTT.

This chain connects TRBV18 to TRBJ1-6; TRBD1 matches at 11 bases. The junction had 3 bases not matched to a gene; V was cut back by 5 bases and J by 0 bases. CDR1 KGHSH and CDR2 LQKENI come from the germline V gene. CDR3 length: 17 amino acids. DNA for the CDR3: TGTGCCAGCTCAGGGGACAGGGGGAACTCCTATAATTCACCCCTCCACTTT. It specifies CASSGDRGNSYNSPLHF.

This clone was counted between two and nine times. This chain joins TRBV7-2 and TRBJ1-1; 10 bases map to TRBD1. The CDR3 is 15 residues long. The junction had 4 bases not matched to a gene; V was cut back by 2 bases and J by 4 bases. Germline V gene lookup returns CDR1 SGHTA and CDR2 FQGNSA. CDR3 DNA sequence: TGTGCCAGCAGCTTAAGTTGGACAGGGGGCACTGAAGCTTTCTTT. This gives the protein CASSLSWTGGTEAFF. Using reference TRBV7-2 and TRBJ1-1 for the parts outside the CDR3, the full variable domain is GAGVSQSPSNKVTEKGKDVELRCDPISGHTALYWYRQSLGQGLEFLIYFQGNSAPDKSGLPSDRFSAERTGGSVSTLTIQRTQQEDSAVYLCASSLSWTGGTEAFFGQGTRLTVV.

The chain uses TRBV6-5 and TRBJ1-4; 9 bases agree with TRBD1. The CDR3 runs to 14 residues. Germline CDR1 and CDR2: MNHEY and SVGAGI. V dropped 6 bases and J dropped 6; count of bases not matched to a gene: 5. The CDR3 DNA reads as TGTGCCAGCAGGCCCGGACAGGGGTATGAAAAACTGTTTTTT. This encodes CASRPGQGYEKLFF.

The rearrangement links TRBV20-1 to TRBJ1-2, with a tentative D call TRBD1 (6 bases). The CDR3 is 13 amino acids. Germline V gene data show CDR1 as DFQATT and CDR2 as SNEGSKA (reference sequence). V was pared by 3 bases and J by 6 bases, with 14 bases between. The CDR3 sequence is CSASTGRGDGYTF. Written as DNA, the CDR3 is TGCAGTGCTAGTACAGGGCGGGGGGATGGCTACACCTTC.

This sequence joins TRBV6-5 and TRBJ2-1, with TRBD2 identical over 7 bases. Germline trimming cut 10 bases from V and 4 bases from J; bases unmatched to any gene: 4. This CDR3 region has 12 residues. CDR1 and CDR2 (germline): MNHEY, SVGAGI. The CDR3: CATTGGYNEQFF. CDR3 in DNA: TGTGCCACGACGGGGGGTTACAATGAGCAGTTCTTC.

The rearrangement links TRBV3-1 (or the pseudogene TRBV3-2) to TRBJ2-1; 7 bases agree with TRBD1. The CDR3 consists of 17 residues. The trim removed 1 base at V and 0 bases at J, leaving 6 bases unmatched. The germline CDR1 and CDR2 sequences are LGHDT and YNNKEL (reference sequence). Written as DNA, the CDR3 is TGTGCCAGCAGCCAAGGGGACAGACCGAGCTCCTACAATGAGCAGTTCTTC. This encodes CASSQGDRPSSYNEQFF.

CDR3 amino acids: CASSSGDYNEQFF. As DNA, the CDR3 is TGTGCCAGCAGTTCAGGGGACTACAATGAGCAGTTCTTC. This chain links TRBV12-3 or TRBV12-4 with TRBJ2-1; tentatively, D is TRBD1 (6 bases). The CDR3 has 13 amino acids. V shed 4 bases and J shed 3 bases, with 7 bases lying between them.

This sequence joins TRBV30 and TRBJ1-5; D gene unclear. CDR3 size: 12 residues. Looked up from germline, CDR1 is GTSNPN and CDR2 is SVGIG (reference sequence). V was pared by 0 bases and J by 7 bases, with 7 bases between. The CDR3 here is CAWSVGEQPQHF. In DNA form, the CDR3 reads TGTGCCTGGAGTGTAGGAGAGCAGCCCCAGCATTTT.

The chain uses TRBV6-5 and TRBJ2-5; D gene unclear. Germline-derived CDR1 and CDR2 are MNHEY and SVGAGI. Trimming removed 0 bases at V and 5 bases at J, with 10 bases between. The CDR3 totals 14 residues. The CDR3 DNA is TGTGCCAGCAGTTACTCGAGCCCGAGGGAGACCCAGTACTTC. Translated: CASSYSSPRETQYF.

In regard to this clone: The sample holds other DNA sequences that translate to the same CDR3. V and J are TRBV9 and TRBJ2-7; 7 nucleotides match TRBD1. The CDR3 is 15 amino acids. The germline gives CDR1 SGDLS, CDR2 YYNGEE. V shed 0 bases and J 1 base; nucleotides not matched to a gene: 4. The CDR3 is CASSVGTGASYEQYF. The DNA of the CDR3 is TGTGCCAGCAGCGTAGGTACAGGGGCATCCTACGAGCAGTACTTC.

This chain joins TRBV27 and TRBJ2-2; tentatively, D is TRBD2 (7 bases). The CDR3 extends over 14 amino acids. The V gene's germline CDR1 is MNHEY and CDR2 SMNVEV (reference sequence). V was cut by 2 bases and J by 7 bases, with 11 bases left in between. The CDR3: CASSLGGAIGELFF. CDR3 DNA sequence: TGTGCCAGCAGTTTAGGGGGGGCTATCGGGGAGCTGTTTTTT.

The chain combines TRBV27 with TRBJ1-6, with 11 bases identical to TRBD1. Germline assignment: CDR1 MNHEY and CDR2 SMNVEV (reference sequence). The CDR3 spans 16 residues. The junction had 8 bases not matched to a gene; V was cut back by 5 bases and J by 8 bases. CDR3 in DNA: TGTGCCAGCAGTCGGACAGGGGGCACAGTTGATTCACCCCTCCACTTT. This encodes CASSRTGGTVDSPLHF.

The chain joins TRBV28 to TRBJ1-5; 8 positions match TRBD1. This CDR3 contains 14 residues. CDR1 MDHEN and CDR2 SYDVKM come from the germline V gene. Losses at the gene ends were 3 bases for V and 6 bases for J; bases not matched to a gene: 4. CDR3 sequence (DNA): TGTGCCAGCAGTTTGACAGGGGAGGCTCAGCCCCAGCATTTT. It is translated as CASSLTGEAQPQHF.

The V gene is TRBV11-2, the J gene TRBJ2-7; a weak D match, TRBD1 (6 bases). The V gene lost 1 base and the J gene lost 3 bases, with 10 bases spanning the gap. CDR3 length equals 14 residues. Germline V gene sequence: CDR1 SGHAT, CDR2 FQNNGV. CDR3: CASSLGQVGYEQYF. In DNA, the CDR3 is TGTGCCAGCAGCTTAGGACAGGTAGGCTACGAGCAGTACTTC.

V and J are TRBV7-9 and TRBJ2-4, with a possible D match to TRBD2 (5 bases). The CDR3 runs to 13 residues. V lost 1 base and J 6 bases, leaving 7 bases between the germline ends. Germline V lookup: CDR1 SEHNR, CDR2 FQNEAQ (reference sequence). CDR3 coding DNA: TGTGCCAGCAGCTTAGGGACTGGAAACATTCAGTACTTC. Encoded protein: CASSLGTGNIQYF.

This clone was recorded only once. V gene TRBV7-6 combines with J gene TRBJ1-1; 11 nucleotides match TRBD1. V was clipped by 1 base and J by 3 bases; unmatched bases: 16. The length of the CDR3 is 20 residues. The germline gives CDR1 SGHVS, CDR2 FNYEAQ. CDR3 sequence reads: CASSLGTVVGTGGRDTEAFF. The CDR3 nucleotides read TGTGCCAGCAGCTTAGGTACTGTGGTTGGGACAGGGGGGAGAGACACTGAAGCTTTCTTT.

The V gene is TRBV6-1, the J gene TRBJ1-5; D gene uncertain. This CDR3 contains 17 residues. The ends were cut back, 1 base at V and 2 bases at J, with 15 bases in the middle. Germline V gene lookup returns CDR1 MNHNS and CDR2 SASEGT. CDR3 in DNA: TGTGCCAGCAGTGAAGTGATGGGAGAACGGGGCAATCAGCCCCAGCATTTT. Translated: CASSEVMGERGNQPQHF.

The chain recombines TRBV19 with TRBJ2-7, with 9 bases identical to TRBD1. This CDR3 has 17 residues. In germline, CDR1 is LNHDA, CDR2 SQIVND (reference sequence). The J segment lost 0 bases and the V segment lost 4 bases, leaving 10 bases of the junction unmatched. The CDR3 loop reads CASSKAGTGISSYEQYF. The CDR3 coding sequence is TGTGCCAGTAGTAAGGCCGGGACAGGGATTAGCTCCTACGAGCAGTACTTC.

This clone was recorded a few times. The rearrangement uses TRBV9 and TRBJ2-3; D possibly corresponds to TRBD2 (5 bases). This CDR3 spans 14 amino acids. The V gene's germline CDR1 is SGDLS and CDR2 YYNGEE. Trimming removed 0 bases at V and 4 bases at J, with 9 bases between. The CDR3 sequence: CASSVVGSADTQYF. As DNA, the CDR3 is TGTGCCAGCAGCGTAGTTGGTAGCGCAGATACGCAGTATTTT.

The CDR3 DNA is TGTGCCAGCACCCTAGCTAACTATGGCTACACCTTC. This translates into CASTLANYGYTF. The chain recombines TRBV7-8 with TRBJ1-2; D remains ambiguous. The germline gives CDR1 SGHVS, CDR2 FQNEAQ. Trimming cost V 7 bases and J 0 bases, with 6 bases left between them. This CDR3 spans 12 amino acids.

This chain connects TRBV2 to TRBJ1-1; D is perhaps TRBD1 (6 bases). The CDR3 runs 14 residues. Germline V CDR1 and CDR2: SNHLY, FYNNEI. Between the trimmed V and J ends, which lost 0 bases and 11 bases, there was a span of 16 bases. The CDR3 region has the DNA TGTGCCAGCAGTGAAGCTCGGAGTACAGGGTTCGCTTTCTTT. As protein: CASSEARSTGFAFF. Combining the CDR3 with reference TRBV2 and TRBJ1-1 gives the whole variable domain EPEVTQTPSHQVTQMGQEVILRCVPISNHLYFYWYRQILGQKVEFLVSFYNNEISEKSEIFDDQFSVERPDGSNFTLKIRSTKLEDSAMYFCASSEARSTGFAFFGQGTRLTVV.

The chain carries TRBV28 and TRBJ2-1; D might be TRBD1 (5 bases). V was clipped by 7 bases and J by 0 bases, with 7 bases between them. Looked up from germline, CDR1 is MDHEN and CDR2 is SYDVKM. This CDR3 has 13 amino acids. CDR3 protein: CASKGVSYNEQFF. CDR3 nucleotides: TGTGCCAGCAAAGGGGTCTCCTACAATGAGCAGTTCTTC.

This rearrangement joins TRBV5-1 to TRBJ2-7, with D possibly TRBD2 on 5 matching bases. Deletions cut 6 bases from V and 0 bases from J, with 13 bases between. CDR3 length equals 14 residues. Germline V lookup: CDR1 SGHRS, CDR2 YFSETQ. CDR3 sequence: CASTTDSSSYEQYF. DNA for the CDR3: TGCGCCAGCACTACGGACTCAAGCTCCTACGAGCAGTACTTC.

The chain joins TRBV3-1 (or the pseudogene TRBV3-2) to TRBJ2-1; D uncertain. The V and J ends lost 4 bases and 3 bases respectively, with 7 bases between them. Germline loops: CDR1 LGHDT, CDR2 YNNKEL (reference sequence). There are 13 residues in the CDR3. The CDR3 loop is CASSPPLYNEQFF. The CDR3 bases are TGTGCCAGCAGCCCCCCACTCTACAATGAGCAGTTCTTC.

The genes are TRBV29-1 and TRBJ1-1, with 7 bases identical to TRBD1. J was trimmed by 4 bases and V by 7 bases; bases with no gene match: 12. This CDR3 has 14 residues. Germline CDR1 is SQVTM and CDR2 is ANQGSEA. The CDR3 DNA follows: TGCAGCGGAGTAGGAGGGGGCGCTCGCACTGAAGCTTTCTTT. It specifies CSGVGGGARTEAFF.